These 7 T cell receptor beta chains were sequenced from one sample in a study of blood T cell repertoires in COVID-19. Profiling relied on immunoSEQ multiplex PCR, and the TCRdb table lists in-frame clones only, not all of them. The table records around 310,000 clones, approximately 89% of them present only once. The sequencing input was PBMCs or T cells enriched from blood (not recorded which). The receptors were gathered from a woman under 40 who had recovered from COVID-19.

V and J are TRBV3-1 (or the pseudogene TRBV3-2) and TRBJ2-2; the D is unclear. CDR1 is LGHDT, CDR2 YNNKEL, per germline (reference sequence). V was pared by 6 bases and J by 1 base, with 18 bases between. This CDR3 spans 17 amino acids. CDR3 DNA: TGTGCCAGCAGTCCCCTAGGAGCAGCAAGGAACACCGGGGAGCTGTTTTTT. Its translation: CASSPLGAARNTGELFF.

The genes are TRBV6-2 or TRBV6-3 and TRBJ2-1; TRBD2 aligns across 7 bases. J was trimmed by 9 bases and V by 2 bases; bases with no gene match: 7. The CDR3 loop spans 14 amino acids. Germline V lookup: CDR1 MNHEY, CDR2 SVGEGT. The CDR3 DNA follows: TGTGCCAGCAGTTACGCGGGAGTGGGTAGTGAGCAGTTCTTC. Its protein product is CASSYAGVGSEQFF.

The rearrangement joins TRBV19 to TRBJ2-3, with D possibly being TRBD2 (6 bases). The germline V and J ends were trimmed by 6 bases and 5 bases, with 30 bases remaining between them. The CDR3 extends over 19 amino acids. Germline lookup yields CDR1 LNHDA and CDR2 SQIVND (reference sequence). CDR3 nucleotides: TGTGCCAGTAGCATACGAGGGTTCAACCACGGGGGATGGGGAGATACGCAGTATTTT. This translates into CASSIRGFNHGGWGDTQYF.

This clone was detected once. V and J are TRBV27 and TRBJ2-1; the D gene is possibly TRBD2 (6 bases). The CDR3 spans 15 residues. V lost 6 bases and J 6 bases, leaving 18 bases between the germline ends. Germline assignment: CDR1 MNHEY and CDR2 SMNVEV (reference sequence). The chain's CDR3 is CASRKGRTMSNEQFF. Written as DNA, the CDR3 is TGTGCCAGCAGGAAGGGGAGGACTATGTCCAATGAGCAGTTCTTC.

CDR3 DNA: TGTGCCAGCAGCCTTCTGCGGGCCATTACAGATACGCAGTATTTT. Protein sequence: CASSLLRAITDTQYF. The J gene is TRBJ2-3, the V gene TRBV7-6, with D possibly being TRBD2 (5 bases). Germline V CDR1 and CDR2: SGHVS, FNYEAQ. V lost 5 bases to trimming and J lost 3 bases, with 15 bases between them. CDR3 length equals 15 residues. The variable domain in full, completed from reference TRBV7-6 and TRBJ2-3, reads GAGVSQSPRYKVTKRGQDVALRCDPISGHVSLYWYRQALGQGPEFLTYFNYEAQQDKSGLPNDRFSAERPEGSISTLTIQRTEQRDSAMYRCASSLLRAITDTQYFGPGTRLTVL.

The chain employs TRBV19 and TRBJ1-5; D is uncertain. Deletions cut 1 base from V and 3 bases from J, with 7 bases between. The CDR3 loop spans 14 amino acids. Germline loops: CDR1 LNHDA, CDR2 SQIVND (reference sequence). For the CDR3, the DNA is TGTGCCAGTAGTATAGGGGCCTACAATCAGCCCCAGCATTTT. Protein sequence: CASSIGAYNQPQHF.

The rearrangement joins TRBV5-1 to TRBJ2-2, with a weak D call TRBD1 (6 bases). V was pared by 5 bases and J by 3 bases, with 17 bases between. This CDR3 contains 16 residues. The germline gives CDR1 SGHRS, CDR2 YFSETQ. CDR3 loop: CASRQGARFYTGELFF. The CDR3 bases are TGCGCCAGCAGACAGGGCGCAAGGTTTTACACCGGGGAGCTGTTTTTT.